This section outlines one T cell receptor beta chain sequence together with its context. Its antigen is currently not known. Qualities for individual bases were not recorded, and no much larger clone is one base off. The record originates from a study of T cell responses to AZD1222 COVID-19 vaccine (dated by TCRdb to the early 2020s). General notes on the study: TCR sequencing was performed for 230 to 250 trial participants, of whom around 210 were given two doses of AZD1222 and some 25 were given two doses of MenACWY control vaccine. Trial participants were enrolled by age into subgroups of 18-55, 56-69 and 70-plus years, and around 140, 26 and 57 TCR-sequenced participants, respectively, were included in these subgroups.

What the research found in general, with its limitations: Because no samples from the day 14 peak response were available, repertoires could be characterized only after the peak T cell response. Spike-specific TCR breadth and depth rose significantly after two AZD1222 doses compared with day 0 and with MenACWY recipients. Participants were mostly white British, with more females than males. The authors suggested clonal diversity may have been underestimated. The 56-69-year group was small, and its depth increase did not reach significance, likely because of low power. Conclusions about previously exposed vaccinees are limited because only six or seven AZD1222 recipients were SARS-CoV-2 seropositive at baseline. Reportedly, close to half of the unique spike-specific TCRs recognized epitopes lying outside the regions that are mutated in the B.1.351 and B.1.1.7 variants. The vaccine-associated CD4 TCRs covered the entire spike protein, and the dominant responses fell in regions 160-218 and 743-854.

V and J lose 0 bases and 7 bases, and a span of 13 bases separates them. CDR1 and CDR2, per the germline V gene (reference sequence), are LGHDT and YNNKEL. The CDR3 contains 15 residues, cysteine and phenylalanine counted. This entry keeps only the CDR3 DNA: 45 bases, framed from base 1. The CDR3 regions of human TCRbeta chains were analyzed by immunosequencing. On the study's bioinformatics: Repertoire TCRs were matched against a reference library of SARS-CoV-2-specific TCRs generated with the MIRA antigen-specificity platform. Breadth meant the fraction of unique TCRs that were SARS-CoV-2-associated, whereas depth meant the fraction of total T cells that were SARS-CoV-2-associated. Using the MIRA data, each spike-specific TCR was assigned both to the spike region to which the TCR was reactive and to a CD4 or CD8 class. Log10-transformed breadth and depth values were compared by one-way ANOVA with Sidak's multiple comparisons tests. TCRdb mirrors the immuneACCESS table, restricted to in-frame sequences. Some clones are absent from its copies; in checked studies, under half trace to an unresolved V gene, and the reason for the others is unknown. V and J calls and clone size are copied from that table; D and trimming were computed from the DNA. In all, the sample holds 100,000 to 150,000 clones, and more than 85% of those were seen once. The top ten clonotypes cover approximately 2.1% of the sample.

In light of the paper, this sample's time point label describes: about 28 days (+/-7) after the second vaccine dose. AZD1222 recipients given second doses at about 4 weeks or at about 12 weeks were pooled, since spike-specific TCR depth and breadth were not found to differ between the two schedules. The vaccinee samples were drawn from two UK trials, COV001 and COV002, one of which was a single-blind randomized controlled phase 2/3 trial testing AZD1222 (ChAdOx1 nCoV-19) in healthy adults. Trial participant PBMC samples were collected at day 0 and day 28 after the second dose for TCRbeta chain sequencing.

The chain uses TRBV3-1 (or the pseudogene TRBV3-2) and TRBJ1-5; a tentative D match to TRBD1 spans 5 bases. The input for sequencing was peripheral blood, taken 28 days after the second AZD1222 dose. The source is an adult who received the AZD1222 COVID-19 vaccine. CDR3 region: CASSQDGGTGQPQHF. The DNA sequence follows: TGTGCCAGCAGCCAAGACGGGGGTACGGGGCAGCCCCAGCATTTT.